The rows below give T cell receptor beta chains drawn from one sample of a study of blood T cells in healthy people across ages. TCRdb re-called the 5' RACE reads with MiXCR, one entry per CDR3 protein. The table lists some 1.7 million distinct CDR3 sequences, roughly 27% of them singletons. The sequencing input was blood. These receptors all come from a woman aged 25 to 39 in good health. Each CDR3 is given with its conserved first and last residue. Fields, in order: clone size, D gene, V gene, J gene, CDR3 DNA, CDR3 protein. D genes are given only for firm matches. The size field is filled for only some rows; it gives once, few, many or a size class.

clone size: .
D gene: .
V gene: TRBV7-2
J gene: TRBJ2-4
CDR3 DNA: TGTGCCAGCCGCAACTACGCAGGGGACGTCATTCAGTACTTC
CDR3 protein: CASRNYAGDVIQYF

clone size: .
D gene: .
V gene: TRBV21-1
J gene: TRBJ2-7
CDR3 DNA: TGTGCCAGCAGCAAGAGGTCGGTCCCCTACGAGCAGTACTTC
CDR3 protein: CASSKRSVPYEQYF

clone size: many
D gene: .
V gene: TRBV2
J gene: TRBJ2-7
CDR3 DNA: TGTGCCAGCAGTGAAGCGCGTGGGTTCCCCCAGTACTTC
CDR3 protein: CASSEARGFPQYF

clone size: .
D gene: TRBD2
V gene: TRBV20-1
J gene: TRBJ2-1
CDR3 DNA: TGCAGTGCTAGAGACCCCACTAGCGGGAGGGGGAATGGGCAGTTCTTC
CDR3 protein: CSARDPTSGRGNGQFF

clone size: many
D gene: TRBD1
V gene: TRBV30
J gene: TRBJ2-5
CDR3 DNA: TGTGCCTGGAGTGGGACAGGGGCAACCCAAGAGACCCAGTACTTC
CDR3 protein: CAWSGTGATQETQYF

clone size: .
D gene: TRBD2
V gene: TRBV7-9
J gene: TRBJ2-1
CDR3 DNA: TGTGCCAGCAGTCGCGGGGGGCTGGGCGGCAATAAGCAGTTCTTC
CDR3 protein: CASSRGGLGGNKQFF

clone size: .
D gene: TRBD1
V gene: TRBV7-9
J gene: TRBJ1-2
CDR3 DNA: TGTGCCAGCAGCTCATCGGGACAGGTGGATGGCTACACCTTC
CDR3 protein: CASSSSGQVDGYTF

clone size: .
D gene: TRBD2
V gene: TRBV20-1
J gene: TRBJ2-1
CDR3 DNA: TGCAGTGTCAAGGAAATAGCGGGGTCCTACCTCTACAATGAGCAGTTCTTC
CDR3 protein: CSVKEIAGSYLYNEQFF

clone size: .
D gene: .
V gene: TRBV20-1
J gene: TRBJ2-3
CDR3 DNA: TGCAGTGCTAGAGTAGGCGGGGTGGATACGCAGTATTTT
CDR3 protein: CSARVGGVDTQYF

clone size: many
D gene: .
V gene: TRBV28
J gene: TRBJ1-2
CDR3 DNA: TGTGCCAGCAGTTTGGTAGCTGGACACCGAAACGGCTACACCTTC
CDR3 protein: CASSLVAGHRNGYTF

clone size: many
D gene: .
V gene: TRBV6-5
J gene: TRBJ2-7
CDR3 DNA: TGTGCCAGCAGTGAGGCAGGCTTTATTTACGAGCAGTACTTC
CDR3 protein: CASSEAGFIYEQYF

clone size: many
D gene: .
V gene: TRBV5-6
J gene: TRBJ2-7
CDR3 DNA: TGTGCCAGCAGCTTGGTGGGCAGGGGCGAAGAGCAGTACTTC
CDR3 protein: CASSLVGRGEEQYF

clone size: many
D gene: .
V gene: TRBV6-5
J gene: TRBJ1-6
CDR3 DNA: TGTGCCAGCAGGCGGGGAGAGGGTAATTCACCCCTCCACTTT
CDR3 protein: CASRRGEGNSPLHF

clone size: .
D gene: .
V gene: TRBV4-2
J gene: TRBJ2-7
CDR3 DNA: TGTGCCAGCAGCCAAGATAGTCGCAGTCAGGGGCCAACCTACGAGCAGTACTTC
CDR3 protein: CASSQDSRSQGPTYEQYF

clone size: few
D gene: .
V gene: TRBV27
J gene: TRBJ1-2
CDR3 DNA: TGTGCCAGCAGTTTTAAAGGGCTCGGCTACACCTTC
CDR3 protein: CASSFKGLGYTF

clone size: .
D gene: .
V gene: TRBV6-6
J gene: TRBJ2-2
CDR3 DNA: TGTGCCAGCAGTACGCCTACGGGCACCGGGGAGCTGTTTTTT
CDR3 protein: CASSTPTGTGELFF

clone size: many
D gene: .
V gene: TRBV27
J gene: TRBJ2-1
CDR3 DNA: TGTGCCAGCAGTTCGTCCCGGGACATCTACAATGAGCAGTTCTTC
CDR3 protein: CASSSSRDIYNEQFF

clone size: .
D gene: .
V gene: TRBV12-3/TRBV12-4
J gene: TRBJ1-2
CDR3 DNA: TGTGCCAGCAGGGGCGAGGGGCGGCCTAACTATGGCTACACCTTC
CDR3 protein: CASRGEGRPNYGYTF

clone size: few
D gene: .
V gene: TRBV7-2
J gene: TRBJ1-1
CDR3 DNA: TGTGCCAGCAGACCCCCAGAGAGAGACACTGAAGCTTTCTTT
CDR3 protein: CASRPPERDTEAFF

clone size: few
D gene: .
V gene: TRBV9
J gene: TRBJ2-5
CDR3 DNA: TGTGCCAGCAGCGAACTACCCATTCAAGAGACCCAGTACTTC
CDR3 protein: CASSELPIQETQYF

clone size: many
D gene: .
V gene: TRBV12-3/TRBV12-4
J gene: TRBJ2-1
CDR3 DNA: TGTGCCAGCAGTGCGGGGAACCGATCGCAGTTCTTC
CDR3 protein: CASSAGNRSQFF

clone size: .
D gene: TRBD1
V gene: TRBV27
J gene: TRBJ1-2
CDR3 DNA: TGTGCCAGCAGTTCCAATAAAGCCAGGGGGCTCCAATCTCGGGGCTACACCTTC
CDR3 protein: CASSSNKARGLQSRGYTF

clone size: many
D gene: .
V gene: TRBV5-1
J gene: TRBJ2-5
CDR3 DNA: TGCGCCAGCAGCCCGAGGCTGGAAGAGACCCAGTACTTC
CDR3 protein: CASSPRLEETQYF

clone size: few
D gene: .
V gene: TRBV6-6
J gene: TRBJ1-5
CDR3 DNA: TGTGCCAGCAGTTACGTGGACGGTAGCAATCAGCCCCAGCATTTT
CDR3 protein: CASSYVDGSNQPQHF

clone size: once
D gene: TRBD1
V gene: TRBV29-1
J gene: TRBJ1-2
CDR3 DNA: TGCAGCGCTCCAGGGGTAGGGGGCACCTATGGCTACACCTTC
CDR3 protein: CSAPGVGGTYGYTF

clone size: .
D gene: TRBD2
V gene: TRBV3-1
J gene: TRBJ2-5
CDR3 DNA: TGTGCCAGCAGCCCCCGGACTAGCGGGAGGCAAGAGACCCAGTACTTC
CDR3 protein: CASSPRTSGRQETQYF

clone size: .
D gene: TRBD2
V gene: TRBV10-3
J gene: TRBJ2-3
CDR3 DNA: TGTGCCATCAAGGGTAGCGGGGCAGATACGCAGTATTTT
CDR3 protein: CAIKGSGADTQYF

clone size: .
D gene: TRBD2
V gene: TRBV5-1
J gene: TRBJ2-3
CDR3 DNA: TGCGCCAGCAGCTTGATACTAGCGGGGGGCACAGATACGCAGTATTTT
CDR3 protein: CASSLILAGGTDTQYF

clone size: many
D gene: .
V gene: TRBV29-1
J gene: TRBJ1-1
CDR3 DNA: TGCAGCGTTGACGACATGGAACGGGAAGCTTTCTTT
CDR3 protein: CSVDDMEREAFF

clone size: many
D gene: .
V gene: TRBV10-3
J gene: TRBJ2-7
CDR3 DNA: TGTGCCATCAGTGCAGGGTCCAACTACGAGCAGTACTTC
CDR3 protein: CAISAGSNYEQYF

clone size: few
D gene: .
V gene: TRBV12-3/TRBV12-4
J gene: TRBJ2-4
CDR3 DNA: TGTGCCAGCACCCACCGGGACAAGAATGACATTCAGTACTTC
CDR3 protein: CASTHRDKNDIQYF

clone size: .
D gene: .
V gene: TRBV14
J gene: TRBJ2-7
CDR3 DNA: TGTGCCAGCAGCCAAGATCCTAGGGATCCGGTTCCCCGCTACGAGCAGTACTTC
CDR3 protein: CASSQDPRDPVPRYEQYF

clone size: few
D gene: .
V gene: TRBV7-9
J gene: TRBJ1-2
CDR3 DNA: TGTGCCAGCAGCTCCCCAAGGCGTGGCTACACCTTC
CDR3 protein: CASSSPRRGYTF

clone size: few
D gene: .
V gene: TRBV4-1
J gene: TRBJ2-6
CDR3 DNA: TGCGCCAGCAGCCAAGTTTTGTTCAGGCTCTCTGGGGCCAACGTCCTGACTTTC
CDR3 protein: CASSQVLFRLSGANVLTF

clone size: .
D gene: TRBD2
V gene: TRBV12-5
J gene: TRBJ2-3
CDR3 DNA: TGTGCTAGTGGTTTGGTACAAAGCGGGGGCCTCACAGATACGCAGTATTTT
CDR3 protein: CASGLVQSGGLTDTQYF

clone size: many
D gene: .
V gene: TRBV20-1
J gene: TRBJ2-5
CDR3 DNA: TGCAGTGCTAGAGATCGGAGGGGGACTACGGAAAGAGAAGAGACCCAGTACTTC
CDR3 protein: CSARDRRGTTEREETQYF

clone size: .
D gene: .
V gene: TRBV11-2
J gene: TRBJ2-7
CDR3 DNA: TGTGCCAGCAGCCCTCGCGGACACATCGGGCAGTACTTC
CDR3 protein: CASSPRGHIGQYF

clone size: .
D gene: .
V gene: TRBV9
J gene: TRBJ2-1
CDR3 DNA: TGTGCCAGCAGCGTACCACCGTATTACCGGGCCCCGAAGGTGAATGAGCAGTTCTTC
CDR3 protein: CASSVPPYYRAPKVNEQFF

clone size: many
D gene: TRBD2
V gene: TRBV29-1
J gene: TRBJ2-4
CDR3 DNA: TGCAGCGTTGAAGTTTTCGGGACTAGGGAAAACATTCAGTACTTC
CDR3 protein: CSVEVFGTRENIQYF

clone size: few
D gene: .
V gene: TRBV19
J gene: TRBJ2-4
CDR3 DNA: TGTGCCAGTAATCGAGGTCTGGCCAAAAACATTCAGTACTTC
CDR3 protein: CASNRGLAKNIQYF

clone size: .
D gene: TRBD1
V gene: TRBV5-1
J gene: TRBJ2-1
CDR3 DNA: TGCGCCAGCAGCTTGGATTGGACAGGGGGAAGGAATGAGCAGTTCTTC
CDR3 protein: CASSLDWTGGRNEQFF